The 4 T cell receptor beta chains reported below all come from one sample, sequenced in a study of OX40 agonist ivuxolimab in advanced cancers. The repertoire was sequenced with immunoSEQ multiplex PCR; TCRdb's copy has only in-frame clones and lacks some. Of about 96,000 clones detected, about 90% appear once; the ten largest clones hold about 1.6%. The source material was CD4+ or CD8+ T cells sorted from blood, sampled in a trial of the OX40 agonist ivuxolimab. The receptors derive from an adult with an advanced solid tumor such as melanoma, head and neck, liver or kidney cancer.

The J gene is TRBJ2-1, the V gene TRBV20-1; perhaps TRBD2 as D (6 bases). This CDR3 spans 11 amino acids. V was clipped by 5 bases and J by 8 bases, with 10 bases between them. CDR1 DFQATT and CDR2 SNEGSKA come from the germline V gene (reference sequence). CDR3: CSAEGRYEQFF. The CDR3 bases are TGCAGTGCTGAGGGGAGGTATGAGCAGTTCTTC.

The DNA of the CDR3 is TGTGCCAGCAGCTTAGCGGTGGGACACTATGGCTACACCTTC. It translates to CASSLAVGHYGYTF. This chain connects TRBV7-2 to TRBJ1-2; tentative D call: TRBD1 (5 bases). Trimming pared 0 bases from V and 3 bases from J, leaving 8 bases between. The CDR3 covers 14 residues. In germline, CDR1 is SGHTA, CDR2 FQGNSA.

The chain carries TRBV5-1 and TRBJ2-2; weak D call: TRBD1 (6 bases). The CDR3 totals 16 residues. Germline loops: CDR1 SGHRS, CDR2 YFSETQ. V lost 4 bases and J lost 6, with 19 bases in between. For the CDR3, the DNA is TGCGCCAGCAGCAGAAACATGCAGGGGTCGGCCGGGGAGCTGTTTTTT. This sequence encodes CASSRNMQGSAGELFF.

CDR3 DNA: TGTGCCAGCATATCTGCGGGAGATACGCAGTATTTT. Translated: CASISAGDTQYF. This sequence joins TRBV25-1 and TRBJ2-3, with D maybe TRBD2 (5 bases). Per the germline V gene, CDR1 is MGHDK and CDR2 is SYGVNS. The CDR3 extends over 12 amino acids. Trimming shortened V by 7 bases and J by 5 bases, and 10 bases separated the two germline ends.